The rows below give T cell receptor beta chains drawn from one sample of a study of spatial heterogeneity in lung cancer. TCRdb passed the 5' RACE reads through MiXCR, listing each CDR3 protein once. The sample holds roughly 70,000 distinct CDR3 sequences, 13% seen once. Here the sequenced sample was PBMCs, taken at surgery. All receptors come from a male donor with early-stage non-small cell lung cancer. Both conserved end residues are part of each CDR3. D genes are given only for firm matches. Clone size appears in some rows only: once, few, many, or a class for an expanded clone.

j_gene	v_gene	abundance	d_gene	CDR3aa	CDR3nt
TRBJ2-2	TRBV4-1	.	.	CASSQIALPRGELFF	TGCGCCAGCAGCCAGATAGCGCTTCCCAGGGGGGAGCTGTTTTTT
TRBJ2-1	TRBV7-8	.	TRBD2	CASSLDGRAYNEQFF	TGTGCCAGCAGCTTAGACGGGAGGGCGTACAATGAGCAGTTCTTC
TRBJ2-7	TRBV9	.	.	CASSPNPYRHEQYF	TGTGCCAGCAGCCCTAACCCATATCGGCACGAGCAGTACTTC
TRBJ2-7	TRBV13	few	TRBD1	CASSLTGTESSYEQYF	TGTGCCAGCAGCTTGACCGGGACAGAGAGCTCCTACGAGCAGTACTTC
TRBJ2-1	TRBV7-9	.	.	CACSFGTRYNEQFF	TGTGCCTGCAGCTTCGGGACTCGATACAATGAGCAGTTCTTC
TRBJ1-4	TRBV27	few	TRBD1	CASSLTGGAFDEKLFF	TGTGCCAGCAGCTTGACAGGGGGCGCGTTCGATGAAAAACTGTTTTTT
TRBJ1-2	TRBV7-2	many	.	CASSLFNHYGYTF	TGTGCCAGCAGCTTATTTAATCACTATGGCTACACCTTC
TRBJ2-7	TRBV19	many	TRBD2	CASSKGLAEREQYF	TGTGCCAGTAGTAAGGGACTAGCGGAGAGGGAGCAGTACTTC
TRBJ2-1	TRBV10-3	many	.	CAIRLGRDGDEQFF	TGTGCCATCAGGCTTGGGCGGGACGGTGATGAGCAGTTCTTC
TRBJ2-5	TRBV18	many	.	CASSPRGQETQYF	TGTGCCAGCTCACCAAGGGGACAAGAGACCCAGTACTTC
TRBJ1-5	TRBV28	few	.	CASSLLGPQPQHF	TGTGCCAGCAGTTTATTAGGACCTCAGCCCCAGCATTTT